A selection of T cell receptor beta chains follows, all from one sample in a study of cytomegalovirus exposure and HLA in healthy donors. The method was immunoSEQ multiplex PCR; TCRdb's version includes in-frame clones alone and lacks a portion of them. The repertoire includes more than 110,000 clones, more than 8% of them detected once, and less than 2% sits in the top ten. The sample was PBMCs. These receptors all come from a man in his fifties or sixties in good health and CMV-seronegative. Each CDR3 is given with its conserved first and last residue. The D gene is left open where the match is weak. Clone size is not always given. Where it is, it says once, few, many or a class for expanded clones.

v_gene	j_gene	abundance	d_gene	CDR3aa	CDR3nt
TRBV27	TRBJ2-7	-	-	CASSFSPVGGATYEQYF	TGTGCCAGCAGTTTTTCGCCGGTGGGGGGGGCTACCTACGAGCAGTACTTC
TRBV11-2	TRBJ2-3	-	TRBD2	CASSLASGTTDTQYF	TGTGCCAGCAGCTTAGCAAGCGGGACCACAGATACGCAGTATTTT
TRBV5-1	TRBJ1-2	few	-	CASSLDPYVGYTF	TGCGCCAGCAGCTTGGATCCCTATGTGGGCTACACCTTC
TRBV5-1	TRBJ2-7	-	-	CASGFKPRDEQYF	TGCGCCAGCGGCTTTAAGCCTAGAGACGAGCAGTACTTC
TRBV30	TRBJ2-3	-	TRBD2	CAWIAAGDNTDTQYF	TGTGCCTGGATTGCAGCGGGGGACAACACAGATACGCAGTATTTT
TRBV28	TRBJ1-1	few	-	CASNKQGHTEAFF	TGTGCCAGCAACAAACAGGGCCACACTGAAGCTTTCTTT
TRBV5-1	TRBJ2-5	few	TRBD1	CASSSRGRAETQYF	TGCGCCAGCAGCTCCAGGGGGCGGGCGGAGACCCAGTACTTC
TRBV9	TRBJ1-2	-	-	CASSGGGGDYGYTF	TGTGCCAGCAGCGGAGGGGGGGGCGACTATGGCTACACCTTC
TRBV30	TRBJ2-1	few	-	CAWSVSLPGGEQFF	TGTGCCTGGAGCGTGTCCCTTCCAGGTGGGGAGCAGTTCTTC
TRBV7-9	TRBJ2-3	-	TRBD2	CASHLAGGRTDTQYF	TGTGCCAGCCACTTAGCGGGAGGGCGCACAGATACGCAGTATTTT
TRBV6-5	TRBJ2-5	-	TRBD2	CASSPGTTNYF	TGTGCCAGCAGTCCCGGGACTACGAATTACTTC
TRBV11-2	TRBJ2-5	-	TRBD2	CASSLGGLAGGETQYF	TGTGCCAGCAGCTTAGGAGGGCTAGCGGGAGGTGAGACCCAGTACTTC
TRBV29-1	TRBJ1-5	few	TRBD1	CSVGTGGQGQPQHF	TGCAGCGTTGGGACAGGGGGTCAAGGTCAGCCCCAGCATTTT
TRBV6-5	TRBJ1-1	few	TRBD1	CASSDRQGAEAFF	TGTGCCAGCAGTGATAGACAGGGGGCTGAAGCTTTCTTT
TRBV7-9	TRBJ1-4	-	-	CATLQWPATNEKLFF	TGTGCCACCCTCCAATGGCCAGCAACTAATGAAAAACTGTTTTTT
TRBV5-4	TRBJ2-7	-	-	CASSFPGASYEQYF	TGTGCCAGCAGCTTCCCAGGGGCCTCCTACGAGCAGTACTTC
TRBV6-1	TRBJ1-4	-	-	CASSEGEDGRKLFF	TGTGCCAGCAGTGAAGGGGAGGACGGGAGGAAACTGTTTTTT
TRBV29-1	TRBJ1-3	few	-	CSVVGVSSGNTIYF	TGCAGCGTTGTCGGGGTGAGCTCTGGAAACACCATATATTTT
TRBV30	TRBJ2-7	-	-	CAWAGDNSYEQYF	TGTGCCTGGGCGGGGGACAACTCCTACGAGCAGTACTTC
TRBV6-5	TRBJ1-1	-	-	CASSRAEAKNTEAFF	TGTGCCAGCAGTAGAGCCGAGGCGAAAAACACTGAAGCTTTCTTT
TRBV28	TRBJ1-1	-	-	CASYAPGMNTEAFF	TGTGCCAGCTACGCCCCAGGGATGAACACTGAAGCTTTCTTT
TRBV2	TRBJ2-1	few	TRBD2	CASSGRTSAYNEQFF	TGTGCCAGCAGTGGTCGGACTAGCGCATACAATGAGCAGTTCTTC
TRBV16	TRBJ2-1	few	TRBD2	CASSQSLAGNNEQFF	TGTGCCAGCAGCCAGTCACTAGCGGGCAACAATGAGCAGTTCTTC
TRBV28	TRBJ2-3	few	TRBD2	CASSLPLGSGSGTDTQYF	TGTGCCAGCAGCTTGCCCCTGGGTAGCGGGAGCGGTACAGATACGCAGTATTTT
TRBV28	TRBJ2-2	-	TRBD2	CASSQSGRRTGELFF	TGTGCCAGCAGTCAAAGCGGGAGAAGGACCGGGGAGCTGTTTTTT
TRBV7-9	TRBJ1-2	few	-	CASSLNLGVYGYTF	TGTGCCAGCAGTTTGAACCTGGGCGTCTATGGCTACACCTTC
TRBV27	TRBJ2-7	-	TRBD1	CATSSTGPYEQYF	TGTGCCACCTCCTCGACAGGGCCCTACGAGCAGTACTTC
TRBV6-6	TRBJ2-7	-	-	CASSYGGPQVEQYF	TGTGCCAGCAGTTACGGAGGTCCCCAGGTGGAGCAGTACTTC
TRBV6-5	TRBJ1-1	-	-	CASIPGTRLGTEAFF	TGTGCCAGCATCCCCGGGACTCGGTTGGGTACTGAAGCTTTCTTT
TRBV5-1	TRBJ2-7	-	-	CASSLEGGRTDEQYF	TGCGCCAGCAGCTTGGAGGGGGGGCGCACGGACGAGCAGTACTTC
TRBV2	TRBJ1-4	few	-	CASAQINEKLFF	TGTGCCAGCGCCCAGATTAATGAAAAACTGTTTTTT
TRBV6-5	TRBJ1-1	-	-	CASSLSTGNTEAFF	TGTGCCAGCAGCCTCTCGACGGGGAACACTGAAGCTTTCTTT
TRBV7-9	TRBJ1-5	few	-	CASSLTGLESNQPQHF	TGTGCCAGCAGCTTAACCGGACTCGAAAGCAATCAGCCCCAGCATTTT
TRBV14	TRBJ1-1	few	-	CASSLYRGNTEAFF	TGTGCCAGCAGCCTTTATCGAGGAAACACTGAAGCTTTCTTT
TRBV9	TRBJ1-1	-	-	CASSEGMMNTEAFF	TGTGCCAGCAGCGAGGGGATGATGAACACTGAAGCTTTCTTT
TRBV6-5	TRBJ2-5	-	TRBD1	CASKQGVGETQYF	TGTGCCAGCAAACAGGGGGTTGGAGAGACCCAGTACTTC